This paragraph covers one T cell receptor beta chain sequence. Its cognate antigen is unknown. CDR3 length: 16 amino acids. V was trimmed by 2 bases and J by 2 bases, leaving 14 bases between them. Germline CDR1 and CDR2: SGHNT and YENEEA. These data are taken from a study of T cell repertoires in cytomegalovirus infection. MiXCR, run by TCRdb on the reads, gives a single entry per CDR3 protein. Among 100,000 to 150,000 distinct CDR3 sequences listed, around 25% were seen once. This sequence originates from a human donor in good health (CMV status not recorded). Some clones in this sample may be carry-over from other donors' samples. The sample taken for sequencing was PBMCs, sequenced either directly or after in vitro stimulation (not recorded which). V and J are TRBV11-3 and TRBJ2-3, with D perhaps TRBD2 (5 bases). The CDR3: CASSLIGGSDTDTQYF. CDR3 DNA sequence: TGTGCCAGCAGCTTAATAGGAGGTAGCGACACAGATACGCAGTATTTT.